The 15 T cell receptor beta chains below come from one sample, sequenced in a study of follicular helper T cells after annual influenza vaccination (TCRdb year 2017). Library preparation employed the immunoSEQ multiplex PCR assay. TCRdb mirrors the immuneACCESS table, restricted to in-frame sequences. Some clones are absent from its copies; in checked studies, under half trace to an unresolved V gene, and the reason for the others is unknown. Within this sample are about 11,000 clones, with 82% of them counted one time only. Of the sample, nearly 0.9% is held by the ten largest clones. The sequences come from CXCR5- memory CD4+ T cells sorted from blood, collected 6 weeks after influenza vaccination. The cell subset or site label corresponds to: CXCR5- memory CD4 T cells. These receptors all come from an adult who received the influenza vaccine.

V is TRBV5-1 and J is TRBJ2-7; D may be TRBD1 (5 bases). The germline V gene has CDR1 SGHRS and CDR2 YFSETQ. The length of the CDR3 is 14 residues. The V end was cut by 7 bases, the J end by 3 bases, with 17 bases between. DNA of the CDR3: TGCGCCAGCCAACGTACAGGAGACGGCTACGAGCAGTACTTC. Its protein is CASQRTGDGYEQYF.

The V call is TRBV27, the J call TRBJ2-7, with TRBD1 matching 7 bases. This CDR3 contains 14 residues. CDR1 and CDR2 from the germline V gene are MNHEY and SMNVEV (reference sequence). V lost 2 bases and J lost 2; bases outside the gene matches: 3. DNA for the CDR3: TGTGCCAGCAGTTTAGGACAGGCCGCCTACGAGCAGTACTTC. Encoded protein: CASSLGQAAYEQYF.

The chain uses TRBV7-7 and TRBJ2-5; TRBD2 aligns across 7 bases. Germline loops: CDR1 SSHAT, CDR2 FNYEAQ (reference sequence). After removal of 5 bases from V and 5 bases from J, the junction contained 8 bases not matched to a gene. The CDR3 is made up of 14 amino acids. The CDR3 region has the DNA TGTGCCAGCAGCCTCGCGGGGAGGGAGGAGACCCAGTACTTC. Protein product: CASSLAGREETQYF.

This chain uses TRBV21-1 with TRBJ2-7. TRBV21-1 is listed as a pseudogene. The CDR3 extends over 11 amino acids. CDR3 region: CASRRPYEQYF. In DNA, the CDR3 is TGTGCCAGCCGACGGCCTTACGAGCAGTACTTC.

This chain joins TRBV6-5 and TRBJ1-5; 8 bases are shared with TRBD1. Trimming cost V 5 bases and J 3 bases; bases outside gene matches: 3. The length of the CDR3 is 14 residues. Germline V gene sequence: CDR1 MNHEY, CDR2 SVGAGI. CDR3 bases: TGTGCCAGCAGTGACAGGGGATTCAATCAGCCCCAGCATTTT. It codes for CASSDRGFNQPQHF.

This clone was detected a few times. CDR3 sequence reads: CASSPGYNQPQHF. The CDR3 DNA reads TGTGCCAGCAGCCCGGGATACAATCAGCCCCAGCATTTT. The V call is TRBV7-9, the J call TRBJ1-5; D unclear. V was trimmed by 5 bases and J by 3 bases, leaving 8 bases between them. CDR3 length: 13 amino acids. Germline V gives CDR1 SEHNR, CDR2 FQNEAQ (reference sequence).

Only one count was recorded for this clone. The chain recombines TRBV29-1 with TRBJ2-5, with 7 positions matching TRBD2. CDR3 length: 13 amino acids. Germline loops: CDR1 SQVTM, CDR2 ANQGSEA. The V segment lost 2 bases and the J segment 4 bases; nucleotides outside the gene matches: 4. The CDR3 region has the DNA TGCAGCGTTGAACGTTCTAGCGGAGAGACCCAGTACTTC. Its protein is CSVERSSGETQYF.

This chain uses TRBV6-4 with TRBJ2-6; a weak D match, TRBD2 (7 bases). Germline assignment: CDR1 MRHNA and CDR2 SNTAGT. Trimming stripped 0 bases from V and 3 bases from J, with 18 bases between. CDR3 size: 19 residues. The CDR3 loop reads CASSDSMGGPGGGANVLTF. The CDR3 nucleotides are TGTGCCAGCAGTGACTCGATGGGGGGGCCAGGTGGTGGGGCCAACGTCCTGACTTTC.

The rearrangement uses TRBV16 and TRBJ2-1; D gene unclear. This CDR3 has 14 amino acids. CDR1 is KGHSY, CDR2 FQNENV, per germline. Trimming left V 0 bases short and J 9 bases short, with 12 bases between. CDR3 DNA sequence: TGTGCCAGCAGCCAATCCTGGTCCGTAGGTGAGCAGTTCTTC. Protein product: CASSQSWSVGEQFF. The complete variable domain, with remaining parts taken from reference TRBV16 and TRBJ2-1, reads GEEVAQTPKHLVRGEGQKAKLYCAPIKGHSYVFWYQQVLKNEFKFLISFQNENVFDETGMPKERFSAKCLPNSPCSLEIQATKLEDSAVYFCASSQSWSVGEQFFGPGTRLTVL.

DNA for the CDR3: TGTGCCAGCCGGGGTTCGCGTGAGCAGTTCTTC. Its translation is CASRGSREQFF. The chain recombines TRBV19 with TRBJ2-1, with TRBD2 as a possible D gene (5 bases). Between the trimmed V and J ends, which lost 9 bases and 9 bases, there was a span of 12 bases. Germline V CDR1 and CDR2: LNHDA, SQIVND (reference sequence). The CDR3 covers 11 residues.

The V and J genes are TRBV6-5 and TRBJ2-2; D could derive from TRBD1 or TRBD2 (6 bases each). The germline V and J ends were trimmed by 2 bases and 5 bases, with 9 bases remaining between them. CDR1 MNHEY and CDR2 SVGAGI come from the germline V gene. This CDR3 is built from 14 residues. In DNA, the CDR3 is TGTGCCAGCAGTTACGGGGGGCTAACCGGGGAGCTGTTTTTT. Amino acid sequence: CASSYGGLTGELFF.

The chain carries TRBV7-9 and TRBJ1-2; D is undetermined. Germline loops: CDR1 SEHNR, CDR2 FQNEAQ (reference sequence). V gave up 3 bases and J gave up 8 bases, with 22 bases separating them. The CDR3 totals 16 residues. The DNA of the CDR3 is TGTGCCAGCAGCTTCGAAAGCTCCTACCATGTTATGGGCTACACCTTC. It is translated as CASSFESSYHVMGYTF.

The V and J genes are TRBV6-1 and TRBJ2-5; a possible D gene is TRBD2 (5 bases). The germline V gene has CDR1 MNHNS and CDR2 SASEGT. Between the trimmed V and J ends, which lost 2 bases and 5 bases, there was a span of 18 bases. The CDR3 contains 16 residues. This CDR3 is CASSEFIRATGETQYF. The CDR3 DNA follows: TGTGCCAGCAGTGAATTCATTCGGGCGACGGGGGAGACCCAGTACTTC.

The chain joins TRBV4-3 to TRBJ1-2; tentatively, D is TRBD1 (6 bases). The CDR3 length is 17 residues. Germline V CDR1 and CDR2: LGHNA, YSLEER. Trimming removed 3 bases from V and 5 bases from J, with 22 bases in between. The CDR3: CASSHLTPGAPPYGYTF. Here the CDR3 DNA reads TGCGCCAGCAGCCATCTTACCCCGGGGGCGCCCCCTTATGGCTACACCTTC.

This sequence joins TRBV18 and TRBJ2-4; D is tentatively TRBD1 or TRBD2 (5 bases each). CDR1 is KGHSH, CDR2 LQKENI, per germline. This CDR3 has 16 amino acids. Trimming took 3 bases from V and 8 from J, leaving 20 bases between them. The CDR3 protein is CASSPTWGTREDIQYF. The DNA for the CDR3 is TGTGCCAGCTCACCCACCTGGGGGACCCGCGAGGACATTCAGTACTTC.